This T cell receptor beta chain was found in a study of molecular identifiers for immune sequencing clone quantification. General observations from the study: For effector cells, clones above 20 RNA copies held over 98% of molecules; for naive cells, under 1%. Barcode sharing among identical TCR molecules could make large clones appear smaller.

Sorted naive CD8 T cells, roughly 20,000 to 1,100,000, were sequenced from 10%, 30% or 50% RNA. Naive CD8 T cells were picked out by sorting for CD8+CD4-CCR7+CD45RA+. In TCRdb, the PCR reads were re-called with MiXCR into one record per CDR3 protein. The table has 45,000 to 55,000 distinct CDR3 sequences, more than 35% seen once. The V gene lost 6 bases and the J gene lost 0 bases, with 13 bases spanning the gap. CDR1 MNHNY and CDR2 SVGAGI come from the germline V gene (reference sequence). The CDR3 runs 15 residues. Remarks on this clonotype: Its antigen is not identified. A read error may explain this, as a much larger clone is one base away.

This clonotype was sampled from a human donor in good health. Some libraries in this study had Jurkat cell RNA spiked in. The J gene is TRBJ2-3, the V gene TRBV6-6; D might be TRBD1 (5 bases). The sample was naive CD8+ T cells from blood, with Jurkat cell RNA spiked in. Subset reported: FACS-sorted CD8+CD4-CCR7+CD45RA+ naive T cells. CDR3: CASRDDRYSTDTQYF. The CDR3 bases are TGTGCCAGCAGGGACGACAGATATAGCACAGATACGCAGTATTTT.